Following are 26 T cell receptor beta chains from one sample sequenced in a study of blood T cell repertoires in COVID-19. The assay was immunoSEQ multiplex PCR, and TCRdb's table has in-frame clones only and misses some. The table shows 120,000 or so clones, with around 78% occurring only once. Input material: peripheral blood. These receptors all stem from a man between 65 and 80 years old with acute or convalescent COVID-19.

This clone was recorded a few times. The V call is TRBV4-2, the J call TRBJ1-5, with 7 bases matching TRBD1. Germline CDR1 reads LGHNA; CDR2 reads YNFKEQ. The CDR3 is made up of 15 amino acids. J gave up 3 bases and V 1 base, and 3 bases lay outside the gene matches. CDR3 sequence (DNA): TGTGCCAGCAGCCAAGGACAGGGTGACAATCAGCCCCAGCATTTT. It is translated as CASSQGQGDNQPQHF.

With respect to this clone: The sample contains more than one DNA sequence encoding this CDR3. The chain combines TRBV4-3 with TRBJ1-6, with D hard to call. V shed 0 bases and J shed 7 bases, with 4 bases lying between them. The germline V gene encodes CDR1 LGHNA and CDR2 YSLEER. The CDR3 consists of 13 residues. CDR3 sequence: CASSQDPNSPLHF. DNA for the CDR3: TGCGCCAGCAGCCAAGATCCAAATTCACCCCTCCACTTT.

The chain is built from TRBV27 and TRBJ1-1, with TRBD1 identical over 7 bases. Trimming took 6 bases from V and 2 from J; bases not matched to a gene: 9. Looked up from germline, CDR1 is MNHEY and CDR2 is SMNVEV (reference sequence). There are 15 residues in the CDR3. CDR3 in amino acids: CASSLRSGGNTEAFF. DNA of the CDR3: TGTGCCAGCAGCCTAAGATCAGGGGGAAACACTGAAGCTTTCTTT.

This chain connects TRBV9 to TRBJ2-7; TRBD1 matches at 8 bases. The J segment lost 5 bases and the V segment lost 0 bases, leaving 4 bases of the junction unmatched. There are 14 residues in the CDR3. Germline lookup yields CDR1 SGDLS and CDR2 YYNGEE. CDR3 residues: CASSVGDRGHEQYF. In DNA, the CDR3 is TGTGCCAGCAGCGTAGGCGACAGGGGCCACGAGCAGTACTTC.

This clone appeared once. The CDR3 DNA is TGTGCCAGTAGTACCTCAGGGGCACAAAGCAATCAGCCCCAGCATTTT. Translated, it gives CASSTSGAQSNQPQHF. The V and J genes are TRBV19 and TRBJ1-5; D possibly corresponds to TRBD1 (6 bases). CDR1 LNHDA and CDR2 SQIVND come from the germline V gene (reference sequence). This CDR3 contains 16 residues. Trimming left V 4 bases short and J 1 base short, with 14 bases between.

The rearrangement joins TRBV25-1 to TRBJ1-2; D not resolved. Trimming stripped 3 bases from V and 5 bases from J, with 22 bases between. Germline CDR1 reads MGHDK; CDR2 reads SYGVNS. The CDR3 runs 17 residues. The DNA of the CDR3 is TGTGCCAGCAGTGAGAGGGCAGGAATCCCCACCCTTTATGGCTACACCTTC. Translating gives CASSERAGIPTLYGYTF.

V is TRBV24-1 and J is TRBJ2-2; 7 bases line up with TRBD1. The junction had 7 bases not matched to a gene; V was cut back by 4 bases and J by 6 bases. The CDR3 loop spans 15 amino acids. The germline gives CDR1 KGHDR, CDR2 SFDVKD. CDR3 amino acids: CATSDPGQAPGELFF. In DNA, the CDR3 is TGTGCCACCAGTGACCCCGGACAGGCGCCCGGGGAGCTGTTTTTT.

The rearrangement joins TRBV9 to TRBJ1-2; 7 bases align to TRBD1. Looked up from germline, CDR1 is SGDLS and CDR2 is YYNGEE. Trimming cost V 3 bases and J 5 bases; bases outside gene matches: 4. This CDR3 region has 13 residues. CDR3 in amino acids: CASSGGTVYGYTF. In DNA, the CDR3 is TGTGCCAGCAGCGGAGGGACAGTTTATGGCTACACCTTC.

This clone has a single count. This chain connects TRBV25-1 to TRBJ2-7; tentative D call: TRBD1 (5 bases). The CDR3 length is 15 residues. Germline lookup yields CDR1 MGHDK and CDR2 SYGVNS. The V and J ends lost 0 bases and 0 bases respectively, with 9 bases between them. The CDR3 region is CASSEYRAPSYEQYF. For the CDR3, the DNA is TGTGCCAGCAGTGAATACAGGGCCCCCTCCTACGAGCAGTACTTC.

CDR3 residues: CASSQDGTGIILYGYTF. DNA for the CDR3: TGTGCCAGCAGCCAAGATGGGACAGGGATCATTCTCTATGGCTACACCTTC. J is TRBJ1-2 and V is TRBV4-2; 9 bases match TRBD1. The V segment lost 0 bases and the J segment 4 bases; nucleotides outside the gene matches: 9. The germline CDR1 and CDR2 sequences are LGHNA and YNFKEQ. The CDR3 runs 17 residues.

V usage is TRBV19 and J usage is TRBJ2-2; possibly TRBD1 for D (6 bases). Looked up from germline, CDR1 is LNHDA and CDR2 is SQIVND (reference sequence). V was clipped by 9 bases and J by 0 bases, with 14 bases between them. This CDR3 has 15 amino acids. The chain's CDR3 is CASSPQGTNTGELFF. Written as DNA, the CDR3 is TGTGCCAGCAGTCCACAGGGAACGAACACCGGGGAGCTGTTTTTT. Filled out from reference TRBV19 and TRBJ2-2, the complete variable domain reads DGGITQSPKYLFRKEGQNVTLSCEQNLNHDAMYWYRQDPGQGLRLIYYSQIVNDFQKGDIAEGYSVSREKKESFPLTVTSAQKNPTAFYLCASSPQGTNTGELFFGEGSRLTVL.

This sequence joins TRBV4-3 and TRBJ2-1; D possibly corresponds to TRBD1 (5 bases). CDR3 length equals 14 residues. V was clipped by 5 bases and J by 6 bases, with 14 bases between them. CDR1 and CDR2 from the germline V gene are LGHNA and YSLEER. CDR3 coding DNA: TGCGCCAGCAGCAGCAGGGATTTAGGCAATGAGCAGTTCTTC. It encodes CASSSRDLGNEQFF.

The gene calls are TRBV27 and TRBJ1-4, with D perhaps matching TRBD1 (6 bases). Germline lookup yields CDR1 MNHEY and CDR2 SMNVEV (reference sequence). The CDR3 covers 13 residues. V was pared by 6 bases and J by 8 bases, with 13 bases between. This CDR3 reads CASSTQGREKLFF. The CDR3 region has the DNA TGTGCCAGCAGCACACAGGGACGGGAAAAACTGTTTTTT.

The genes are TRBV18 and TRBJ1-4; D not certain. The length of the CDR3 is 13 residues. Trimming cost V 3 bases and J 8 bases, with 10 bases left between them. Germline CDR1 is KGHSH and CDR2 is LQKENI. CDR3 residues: CASSPSTREKLFF. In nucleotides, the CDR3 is TGTGCCAGCTCACCTAGTACCCGGGAAAAACTGTTTTTT.

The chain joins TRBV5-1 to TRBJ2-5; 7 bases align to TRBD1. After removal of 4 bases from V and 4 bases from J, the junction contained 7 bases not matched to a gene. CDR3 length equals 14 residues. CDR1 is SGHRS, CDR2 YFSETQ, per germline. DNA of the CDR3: TGCGCCAGCAGCCCGACAGGGATGGTAGAGACCCAGTACTTC. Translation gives CASSPTGMVETQYF.

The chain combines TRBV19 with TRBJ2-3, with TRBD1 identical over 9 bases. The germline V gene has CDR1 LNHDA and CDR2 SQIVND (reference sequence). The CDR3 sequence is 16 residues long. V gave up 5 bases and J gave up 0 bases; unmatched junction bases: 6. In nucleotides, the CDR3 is TGTGCCAGTAGTCCGATGGACAGGGGCAGCACAGATACGCAGTATTTT. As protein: CASSPMDRGSTDTQYF.

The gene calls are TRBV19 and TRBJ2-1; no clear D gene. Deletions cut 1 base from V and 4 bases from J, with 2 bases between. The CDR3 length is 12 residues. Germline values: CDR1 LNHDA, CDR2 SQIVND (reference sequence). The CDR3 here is CASSIVYNEQFF. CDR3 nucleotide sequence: TGTGCCAGTAGTATAGTATACAATGAGCAGTTCTTC.

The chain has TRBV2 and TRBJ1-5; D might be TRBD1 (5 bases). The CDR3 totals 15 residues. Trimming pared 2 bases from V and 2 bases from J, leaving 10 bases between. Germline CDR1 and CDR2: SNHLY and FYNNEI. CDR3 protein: CASSERGDGNQPQHF. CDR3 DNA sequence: TGTGCCAGCAGTGAAAGGGGCGACGGCAATCAGCCCCAGCATTTT.

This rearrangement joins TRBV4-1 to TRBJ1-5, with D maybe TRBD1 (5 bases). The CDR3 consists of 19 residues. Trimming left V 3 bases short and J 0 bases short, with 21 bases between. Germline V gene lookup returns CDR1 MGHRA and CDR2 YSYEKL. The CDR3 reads CASSHNLRGIEYSNQPQHF. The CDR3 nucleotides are TGCGCCAGCAGCCACAACCTACGGGGGATAGAATATAGCAATCAGCCCCAGCATTTT.

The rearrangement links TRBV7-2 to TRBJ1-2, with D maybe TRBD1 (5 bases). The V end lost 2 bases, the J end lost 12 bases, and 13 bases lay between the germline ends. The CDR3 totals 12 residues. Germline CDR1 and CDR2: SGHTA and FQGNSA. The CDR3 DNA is TGTGCCAGCAGCTTACAGGGATACGGCGACACCTTC. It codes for CASSLQGYGDTF.

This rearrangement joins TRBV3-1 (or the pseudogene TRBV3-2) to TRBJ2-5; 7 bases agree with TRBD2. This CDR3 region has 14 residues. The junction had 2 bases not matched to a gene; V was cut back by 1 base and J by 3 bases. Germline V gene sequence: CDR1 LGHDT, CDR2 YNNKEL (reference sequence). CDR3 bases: TGTGCCAGCAGCCAAGCGGGGACTAAAGAGACCCAGTACTTC. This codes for CASSQAGTKETQYF.

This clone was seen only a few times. DNA of the CDR3: TGTGCCAGTAGTATAGGAAATACGCTAGTTGGAAATGAGCAGTTCTTC. Its protein product is CASSIGNTLVGNEQFF. The chain recombines TRBV19 with TRBJ2-1; no clear D gene. V was cut by 1 base and J by 7 bases, with 17 bases left in between. Germline CDR1 reads LNHDA; CDR2 reads SQIVND (reference sequence). The CDR3 spans 16 residues.

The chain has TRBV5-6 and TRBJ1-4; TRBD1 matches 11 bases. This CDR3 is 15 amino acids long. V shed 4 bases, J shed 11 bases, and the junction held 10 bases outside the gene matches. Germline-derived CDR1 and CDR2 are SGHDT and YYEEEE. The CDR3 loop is CASSRSRDRGEKLFF. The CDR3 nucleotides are TGTGCCAGCAGCAGGAGCCGGGACAGGGGGGAGAAACTGTTTTTT.

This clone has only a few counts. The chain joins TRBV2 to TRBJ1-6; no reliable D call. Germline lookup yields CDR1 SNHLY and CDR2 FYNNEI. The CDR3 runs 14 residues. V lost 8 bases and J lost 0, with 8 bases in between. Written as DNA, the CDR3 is TGTGCCAGCGGGAGTAGCTCCTATAATTCACCCCTCCACTTT. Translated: CASGSSSYNSPLHF. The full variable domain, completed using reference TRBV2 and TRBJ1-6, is EPEVTQTPSHQVTQMGQEVILRCVPISNHLYFYWYRQILGQKVEFLVSFYNNEISEKSEIFDDQFSVERPDGSNFTLKIRSTKLEDSAMYFCASGSSSYNSPLHFGNGTRLTVT.

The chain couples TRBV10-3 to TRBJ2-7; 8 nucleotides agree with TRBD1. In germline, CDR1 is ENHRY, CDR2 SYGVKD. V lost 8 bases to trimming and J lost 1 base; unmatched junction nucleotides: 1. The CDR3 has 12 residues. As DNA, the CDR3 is TGTGCCATCCGGGACAGGTCCTACGAGCAGTACTTC. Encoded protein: CAIRDRSYEQYF.

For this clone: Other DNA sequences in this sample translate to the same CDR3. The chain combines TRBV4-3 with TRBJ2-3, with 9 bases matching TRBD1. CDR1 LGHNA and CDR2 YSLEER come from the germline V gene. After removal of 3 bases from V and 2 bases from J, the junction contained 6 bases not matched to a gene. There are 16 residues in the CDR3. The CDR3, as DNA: TGCGCCAGCAGCCAGGTCAGGGACAGGGCCACAGATACGCAGTATTTT. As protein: CASSQVRDRATDTQYF.